This TCR beta chain was sequenced during a study of T cell responses to AZD1222 COVID-19 vaccine. Study-wide points: Donors skewed white British and female; clonal diversity was possibly underestimated. Recipients of two AZD1222 doses showed rising Spike-specific TCR breadth and depth. Just 5 to 7 AZD1222 recipients were seropositive at baseline. In all cases, repertoires were sampled only after the peak T cell response.

For this clone: Its antigen is as yet unknown.

This table comes from immunoSEQ multiplex PCR, and its TCRdb copy is limited to in-frame clones, with some not included. Of about 110,000 clones in the sample, roughly four fifths were seen once. Germline V gene lookup returns CDR1 SGHTA and CDR2 FQGNSA. Unmatched junction bases numbered 6, after V lost 7 bases and J lost 3 bases. The CDR3 is made up of 15 amino acids. The source of this sequence is an adult in good health. This chain joins TRBV7-2 and TRBJ2-2; 9 nucleotides line up with TRBD2. The sequences come from peripheral blood, collected on day 0 of AZD1222 vaccination. The CDR3 spells CASTLGLAHTGELFF. CDR3 DNA sequence: TGTGCCAGCACCCTGGGACTAGCACACACCGGGGAGCTGTTTTTT.